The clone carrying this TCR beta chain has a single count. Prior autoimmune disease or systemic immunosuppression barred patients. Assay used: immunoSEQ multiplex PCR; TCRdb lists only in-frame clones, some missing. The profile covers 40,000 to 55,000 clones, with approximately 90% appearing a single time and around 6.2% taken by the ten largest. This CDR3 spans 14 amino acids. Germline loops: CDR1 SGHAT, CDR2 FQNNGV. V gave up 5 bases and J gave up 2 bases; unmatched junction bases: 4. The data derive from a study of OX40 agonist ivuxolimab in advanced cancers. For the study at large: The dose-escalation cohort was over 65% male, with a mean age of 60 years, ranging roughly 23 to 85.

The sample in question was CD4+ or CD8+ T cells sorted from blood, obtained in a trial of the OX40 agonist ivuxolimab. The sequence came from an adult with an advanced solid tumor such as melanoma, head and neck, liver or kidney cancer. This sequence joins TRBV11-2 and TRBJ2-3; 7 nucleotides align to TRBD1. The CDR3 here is CASSVQGLTDTQYF. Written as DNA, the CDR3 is TGTGCCAGCAGCGTACAGGGGCTCACAGATACGCAGTATTTT. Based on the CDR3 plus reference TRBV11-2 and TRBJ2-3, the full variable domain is EAGVAQSPRYKIIEKRQSVAFWCNPISGHATLYWYQQILGQGPKLLIQFQNNGVVDDSQLPKDRFSAERLKGVDSTLKIQPAKLEDSAVYLCASSVQGLTDTQYFGPGTRLTVL.